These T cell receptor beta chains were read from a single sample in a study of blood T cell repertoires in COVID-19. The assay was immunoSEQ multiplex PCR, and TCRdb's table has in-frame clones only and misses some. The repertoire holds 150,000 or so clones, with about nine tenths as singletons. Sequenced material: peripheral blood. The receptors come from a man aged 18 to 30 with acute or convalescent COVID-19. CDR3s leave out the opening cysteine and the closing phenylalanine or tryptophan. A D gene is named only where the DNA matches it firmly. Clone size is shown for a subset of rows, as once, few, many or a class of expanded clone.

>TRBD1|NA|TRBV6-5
ASSYGTGLGGGYT
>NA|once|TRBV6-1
ASSERPGLFYGYT
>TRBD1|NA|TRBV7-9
ASSLELGQAL
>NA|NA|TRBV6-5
ASSSLQGNTEAF
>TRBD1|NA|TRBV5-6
ASSRKQGNSNQPQH
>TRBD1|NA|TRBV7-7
ASSLGQGPNTGELF
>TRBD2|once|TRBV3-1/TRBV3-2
ASSREGTSGIYEQY
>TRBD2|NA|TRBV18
ASSPPSGTSGSNEQF
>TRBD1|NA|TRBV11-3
ASTARDSRSGNTIY
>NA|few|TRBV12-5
ASGLQQYEQY
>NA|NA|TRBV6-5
ASSYSGEAYEQY
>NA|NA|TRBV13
ASSSRRSGSGNTIY
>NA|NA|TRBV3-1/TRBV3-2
ASSQDARGKVSQPQH
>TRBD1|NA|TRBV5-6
ASSSKGAGEKLF
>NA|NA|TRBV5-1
ASSLGRLQETQY
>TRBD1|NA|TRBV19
ASSMRQGVTEAF
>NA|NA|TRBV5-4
ASSPGGDSNQPQH
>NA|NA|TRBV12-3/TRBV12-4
ASSPFRAEAF
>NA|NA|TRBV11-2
ASSLGWTNTEAF
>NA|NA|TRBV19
ASTPREGSEAF
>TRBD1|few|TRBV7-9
ASSFEGGSRYGYT
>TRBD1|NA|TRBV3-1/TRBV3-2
ASSQANRGRF
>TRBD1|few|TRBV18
ASSPPTGGGRSPLH
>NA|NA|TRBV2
ASSSLQGTGSYT
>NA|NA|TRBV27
ASSSQGTNEKLF
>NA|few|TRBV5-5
ASSTGMNEQF
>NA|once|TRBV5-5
ASSLGGYYTEAF
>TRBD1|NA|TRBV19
ASSISGTAYEQY
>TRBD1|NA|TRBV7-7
ASSPGTASKAF
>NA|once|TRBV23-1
ASIHGGGLVYGYT
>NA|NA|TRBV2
ASSATETQY
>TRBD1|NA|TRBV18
ASSLGQGLTEAF
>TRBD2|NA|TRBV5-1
ASSLIPSGGEETQY